This is a list of T cell receptor beta chains from one sample in a study of post-analysis software for immune sequencing data. TCRdb re-called the PCR reads through MiXCR, storing one row per CDR3 protein. The sample lists hundreds of thousands of distinct CDR3 sequences; roughly three fifths were seen once. Source material: blood. The receptors were sampled from a girl aged 2-10 years with multiple sclerosis. CDR3s include the opening cysteine and the closing phenylalanine or tryptophan. D genes are given only for firm matches. Not every row has a clone size; where given, it reads once, few, many or a size class.

clone size	V gene	CDR3 length	D gene	J gene	CDR3 DNA	CDR3 protein
.	TRBV5-1	15	TRBD2	TRBJ2-4	TGCGCCAGCAGCTTGGCCGGGGTAGCGGGAGGTGTCCAGTACTTC	CASSLAGVAGGVQYF
.	TRBV6-1	15	.	TRBJ1-2	TGTGCCAGCAGTCGGACATCCCCCCTTGACTATGGCTACACCTTC	CASSRTSPLDYGYTF
.	TRBV7-8	14	.	TRBJ2-5	TGTGCCAGCAGCTCCCGCCAGGGTGGAAAGACCCAGTACTTC	CASSSRQGGKTQYF
few	TRBV29-1	13	TRBD1	TRBJ2-7	TGCAGCGTTCCCGGGACAGGGCATTACGAGCAGTACTTC	CSVPGTGHYEQYF
.	TRBV20-1	14	.	TRBJ2-1	TGCAGTGCTGGGCGGGACCGGTACCAAGAGACCCAGTTCTTC	CSAGRDRYQETQFF
.	TRBV6-4	14	TRBD2	TRBJ2-1	TGTGCCAGCAGTAGCGGGGGGGCCGGAAATGAGCAGTTCTTC	CASSSGGAGNEQFF
.	TRBV4-2	16	TRBD1	TRBJ1-2	TGTGCCAGCAGCCGGGTCTGGACAGGGGGCTCCTATGGCTACACCTTC	CASSRVWTGGSYGYTF
few	TRBV3-1	14	.	TRBJ2-3	TGTGCCAGCAGCCAAGACCCACGGGCAGATACGCAGTATTTT	CASSQDPRADTQYF
.	TRBV6-1	14	.	TRBJ1-5	TGTGCCAGCAGGGGAACAGGGCTAAATCAGCCCCAGCATTTT	CASRGTGLNQPQHF
.	TRBV5-1	17	TRBD2	TRBJ2-1	TGCGCCAGCAGCTTGGGGGCGGGGGGGCCCCCCGGGAATGAGCAGTTCTTC	CASSLGAGGPPGNEQFF
.	TRBV13	15	.	TRBJ2-5	TGTGCCAGCAGCTTAGGTACCAAGTACCAAGAGACCCAGTACTTC	CASSLGTKYQETQYF
.	TRBV9	14	.	TRBJ2-7	TGTGCCAGCAGTTCAGGGGATGGGTCCTACGAGCAGTACTTC	CASSSGDGSYEQYF
.	TRBV4-1	13	TRBD1	TRBJ2-7	TGCGCCAGCGCCCTGGGACAGTCCTACGAGCAGTACTTC	CASALGQSYEQYF
.	TRBV20-1	15	TRBD2	TRBJ2-5	TGCAGTGCGGAACCGCTGGGACTAGCGGTCGGGGCCCAGTACTTC	CSAEPLGLAVGAQYF
once	TRBV5-1	13	.	TRBJ2-7	TGCGCCAGCAGCTTGTTGCCTTTCTACGAGCAGTACTTC	CASSLLPFYEQYF
once	TRBV9	16	TRBD2	TRBJ2-1	TGTGCCAGCAGCGAGGGGACTAGCGGGGGATACAATGAGCAGTTCTTC	CASSEGTSGGYNEQFF
few	TRBV20-1	16	.	TRBJ2-6	TGCAGTGCTCCATCGGACGCGAGCTCTGGGGCCAACGTCCTGACTTTC	CSAPSDASSGANVLTF
.	TRBV20-1	14	TRBD1	TRBJ2-7	TGCAGTGCTAGGAGGCAGGGGGTTACCTACGAGCAGTACTTC	CSARRQGVTYEQYF
once	TRBV12-3/TRBV12-4	16	.	TRBJ2-3	TGTGCCAGCAGTTTAGGCAGGGCCCTGAGCACAGATACGCAGTATTTT	CASSLGRALSTDTQYF
.	TRBV29-1	14	.	TRBJ1-2	TGCAGCGTTGATATGGGGACGGAGAACTATGGCTACACCTTC	CSVDMGTENYGYTF
few	TRBV12-3/TRBV12-4	15	.	TRBJ2-1	TGTGCCAGCAGTACTCAGGCCAGCTCCTACAATGAGCAGTTCTTC	CASSTQASSYNEQFF
few	TRBV10-3	14	.	TRBJ2-5	TGTGCCATCAGTCCCACGCCAGTCCAAGAGACCCAGTACTTC	CAISPTPVQETQYF
few	TRBV10-3	13	.	TRBJ2-3	TGTGCCATCAGTGAGTCGAGTTGGGATACGCAGTATTTT	CAISESSWDTQYF
.	TRBV3-1	14	.	TRBJ1-2	TGTGCCAGCAGCCAAGATGTCACAGCTATTGGCTACACCTTC	CASSQDVTAIGYTF
few	TRBV7-2	18	.	TRBJ2-3	TGTGCCAGCAGCCAAATTGGGGGCAGAATACCCCCCACAGATACGCAGTATTTT	CASSQIGGRIPPTDTQYF
.	TRBV25-1	13	TRBD2	TRBJ2-1	TGTGCCAGCAGTGAACTCGGGACTAGCGGGAGGTTCTTC	CASSELGTSGRFF